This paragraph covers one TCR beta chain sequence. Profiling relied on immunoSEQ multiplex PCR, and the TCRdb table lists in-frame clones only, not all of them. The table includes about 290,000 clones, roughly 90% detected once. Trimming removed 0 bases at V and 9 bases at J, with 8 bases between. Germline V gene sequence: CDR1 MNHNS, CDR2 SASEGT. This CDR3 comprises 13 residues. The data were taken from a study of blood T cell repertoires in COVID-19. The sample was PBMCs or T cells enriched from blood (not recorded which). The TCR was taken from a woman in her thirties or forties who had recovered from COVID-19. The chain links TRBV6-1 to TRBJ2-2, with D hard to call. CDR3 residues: CASSEAFRRELFF. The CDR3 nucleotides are TGTGCCAGCAGTGAAGCGTTCAGGAGGGAGCTGTTTTTT.